This T cell receptor beta chain was obtained from a study of CD8+CD57+ T cells in acquired aplastic anemia. Across the whole study: DNA recovered from sorted CD4+ and CD8+ cells had a mean of about 3.5 ug. Healthy donor sequencing depth: roughly 10 million CD4+, 11 million to 13 million CD8+ reads.

With respect to this clonotype: Its cognate antigen is unknown.

Genomic DNA constituted the template upon which TCR beta VDJ and CDR3 profiling was performed. Via MiXCR, TCRdb re-called the reads, giving one row per CDR3 protein. The data show about 180,000 distinct CDR3 sequences, 35% to 50% seen once. The germline V and J ends were trimmed by 6 bases and 0 bases, with 19 bases remaining between them. The germline V gene has CDR1 DFQATT and CDR2 SNEGSKA (reference sequence). There are 16 residues in the CDR3. Study-level findings and limits: Twenty-nine was the count of CD8+ CDR3 sequences that patients shared with controls.

The material sequenced was sorted CD4+, CD8+, or CD8+CD57+ T cells (not recorded which) from PBMCs. This clonotype originated in a human donor in good health. This chain uses TRBV20-1 with TRBJ2-3, with D possibly being TRBD2 (5 bases). DNA of the CDR3: TGCAGTGCCGCGGGCCGCCTAATCGCTAGCACAGATACGCAGTATTTT. Residues: CSAAGRLIASTDTQYF.